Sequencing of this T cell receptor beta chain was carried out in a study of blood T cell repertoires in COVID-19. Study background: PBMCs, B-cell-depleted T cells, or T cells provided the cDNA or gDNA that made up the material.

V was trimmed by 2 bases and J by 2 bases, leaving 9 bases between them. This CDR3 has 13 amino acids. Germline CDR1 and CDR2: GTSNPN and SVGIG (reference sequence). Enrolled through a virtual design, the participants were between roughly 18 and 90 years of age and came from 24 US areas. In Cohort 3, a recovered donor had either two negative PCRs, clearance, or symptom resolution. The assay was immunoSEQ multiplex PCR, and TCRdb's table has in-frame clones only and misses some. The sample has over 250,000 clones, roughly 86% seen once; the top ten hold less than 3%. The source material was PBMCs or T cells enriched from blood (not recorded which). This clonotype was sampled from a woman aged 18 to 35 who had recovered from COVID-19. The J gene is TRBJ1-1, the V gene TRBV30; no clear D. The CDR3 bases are TGTGCCTGGAGTCGCAGGACTAACACTGAAGCTTTCTTT. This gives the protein CAWSRRTNTEAFF. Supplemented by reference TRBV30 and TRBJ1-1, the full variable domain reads SQTIHQWPATLVQPVGSPLSLECTVEGTSNPNLYWYRQAAGRGLQLLFYSVGIGQISSEVPQNLSASRPQDRQFILSSKKLLLSDSGFYLCAWSRRTNTEAFFGQGTRLTVV.